A single sample gave rise to the 9 T cell receptor beta chains below, sequenced in a study of PD-1 blockade in mismatch repair-deficient tumors. The method was immunoSEQ multiplex PCR; TCRdb's version includes in-frame clones alone and lacks a portion of them. The sample includes over 20,000 clones, under 85% seen only once; the top ten take about 19%. Sequencing used peripheral blood, obtained 12 weeks after starting pembrolizumab. These TCRs come from an adult with mismatch repair-deficient cancer.

The chain has TRBV6-5 and TRBJ2-5; D unclear. This CDR3 comprises 13 residues. Germline V gene data show CDR1 as MNHEY and CDR2 as SVGAGI. The V and J ends lost 3 bases and 5 bases respectively, with 10 bases between them. In nucleotides, the CDR3 is TGTGCCAGCAGTTATGGGTTGAGGGAGACCCAGTACTTC. It is translated as CASSYGLRETQYF.

This chain joins TRBV11-2 and TRBJ2-7; maybe TRBD1 (6 bases). The germline V gene encodes CDR1 SGHAT and CDR2 FQNNGV. The CDR3 has 15 amino acids. Trimming shortened V by 2 bases and J by 3 bases, and 14 bases separated the two germline ends. Here the CDR3 DNA reads TGTGCCAGCAGCTTAAGTCCGGGACAACTCTACGAGCAGTACTTC. Its protein is CASSLSPGQLYEQYF.

This chain links TRBV28 with TRBJ1-1; D is undetermined. Trimming cost V 5 bases and J 1 base, with 11 bases left between them. The CDR3 runs to 14 residues. Looked up from germline, CDR1 is MDHEN and CDR2 is SYDVKM. The CDR3: CASSPPGWNTEAFF. In DNA form, the CDR3 reads TGTGCCAGCAGTCCCCCCGGGTGGAACACTGAAGCTTTCTTT.

The J gene is TRBJ2-5, the V gene TRBV2, with TRBD1 as a possible D gene (6 bases). There are 13 residues in the CDR3. V lost 6 bases and J 7 bases, leaving 15 bases between the germline ends. Germline V CDR1 and CDR2: SNHLY, FYNNEI. The CDR3 coding sequence is TGTGCCAGCAGGCAAGAAGGGGGTATGACCCAGTACTTC. Amino acids: CASRQEGGMTQYF.

The rearrangement links TRBV13 to TRBJ2-7; 11 bases align to TRBD2. In germline, CDR1 is PRHDT, CDR2 FYEKMQ (reference sequence). Unmatched junction bases numbered 2, after V lost 3 bases and J lost 4 bases. This CDR3 has 14 residues. The CDR3 protein is CASSFSGRVYEQYF. CDR3 DNA: TGTGCCAGCAGCTTTAGCGGGAGGGTATACGAGCAGTACTTC.

V gene TRBV5-6 combines with J gene TRBJ1-5; no definite D call. CDR1 is SGHDT, CDR2 YYEEEE, per germline. With 4 bases removed from V and 1 base from J, the gap between germline ends came to 12 bases. CDR3 length equals 15 residues. The chain's CDR3 is CASSLLDRSNQPQHF. As DNA, the CDR3 is TGTGCCAGCAGCCTCCTCGACCGCAGCAATCAGCCCCAGCATTTT.

This chain links TRBV12-5 with TRBJ2-7; D remains unclear. Trimming removed 6 bases at V and 3 bases at J, with 12 bases between. Germline CDR1 is LGHNT and CDR2 is FRNRAP. This CDR3 is built from 13 residues. In nucleotides, the CDR3 is TGTGCTAGTGGGAAGACACCTTACTACGAGCAGTACTTC. This translates into CASGKTPYYEQYF.

The chain is built from TRBV7-9 and TRBJ2-5; no reliable D call. The CDR3 loop spans 13 amino acids. Trimming cost V 5 bases and J 1 base, with 8 bases left between them. The germline CDR1 and CDR2 sequences are SEHNR and FQNEAQ (reference sequence). DNA of the CDR3: TGTGCCAGCAGCAAGGGCAGCCAAGAGACCCAGTACTTC. The encoded protein is CASSKGSQETQYF.

The CDR3 DNA follows: TGTGCCAGCACCCAGACACTTTACTATGGCTACACCTTC. It translates to CASTQTLYYGYTF. The chain recombines TRBV28 with TRBJ1-2; D is undetermined. CDR1 and CDR2 from the germline V gene are MDHEN and SYDVKM. The CDR3 totals 13 residues. Trimming stripped 7 bases from V and 3 bases from J, with 12 bases between.